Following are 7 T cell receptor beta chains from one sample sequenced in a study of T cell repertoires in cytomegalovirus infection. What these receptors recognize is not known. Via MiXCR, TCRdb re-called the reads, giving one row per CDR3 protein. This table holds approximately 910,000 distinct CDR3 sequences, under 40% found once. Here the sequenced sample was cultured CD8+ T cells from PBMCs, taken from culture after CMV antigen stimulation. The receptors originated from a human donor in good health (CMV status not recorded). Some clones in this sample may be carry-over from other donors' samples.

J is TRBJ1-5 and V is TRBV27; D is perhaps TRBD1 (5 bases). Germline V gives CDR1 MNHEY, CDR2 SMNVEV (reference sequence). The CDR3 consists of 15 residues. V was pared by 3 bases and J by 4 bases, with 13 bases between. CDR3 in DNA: TGTGCCAGCAGTTTGTTGGGGGAGGCTAATCAGCCCCAGCATTTT. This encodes CASSLLGEANQPQHF.

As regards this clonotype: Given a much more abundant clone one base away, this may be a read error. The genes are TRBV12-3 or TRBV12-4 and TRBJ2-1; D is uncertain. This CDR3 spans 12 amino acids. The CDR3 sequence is CARSFWDNEQFF. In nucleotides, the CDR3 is TGTGCCAGAAGTTTCTGGGACAATGAGCAGTTCTTC.

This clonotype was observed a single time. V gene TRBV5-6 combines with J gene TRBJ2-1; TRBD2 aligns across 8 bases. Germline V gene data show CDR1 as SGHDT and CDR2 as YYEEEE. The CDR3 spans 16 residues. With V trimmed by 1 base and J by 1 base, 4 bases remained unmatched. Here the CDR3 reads CASSLLGLGSYNEQFF. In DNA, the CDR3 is TGTGCCAGCAGCTTGCTGGGACTAGGATCCTACAATGAGCAGTTCTTC. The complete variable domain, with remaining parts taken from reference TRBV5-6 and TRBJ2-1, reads DAGVTQSPTHLIKTRGQQVTLRCSPKSGHDTVSWYQQALGQGPQFIFQYYEEEERQRGNFPDRFSGHQFPNYSSELNVNALLLGDSALYLCASSLLGLGSYNEQFFGPGTRLTVL.

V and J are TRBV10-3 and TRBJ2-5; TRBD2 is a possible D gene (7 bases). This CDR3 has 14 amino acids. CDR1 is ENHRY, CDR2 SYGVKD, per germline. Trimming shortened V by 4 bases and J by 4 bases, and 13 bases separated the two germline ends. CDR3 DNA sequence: TGTGCCATCAGTGGACGGGGGGCTGGAGAGACCCAGTACTTC. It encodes CAISGRGAGETQYF.

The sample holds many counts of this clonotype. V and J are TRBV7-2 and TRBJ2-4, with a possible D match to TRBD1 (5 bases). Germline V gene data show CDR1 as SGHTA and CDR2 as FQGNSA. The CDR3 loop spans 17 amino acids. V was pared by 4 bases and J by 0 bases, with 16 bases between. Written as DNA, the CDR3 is TGTGCCAGCAGCTCTACAACAGGACCGCTAGCCAAAAACATTCAGTACTTC. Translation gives CASSSTTGPLAKNIQYF.

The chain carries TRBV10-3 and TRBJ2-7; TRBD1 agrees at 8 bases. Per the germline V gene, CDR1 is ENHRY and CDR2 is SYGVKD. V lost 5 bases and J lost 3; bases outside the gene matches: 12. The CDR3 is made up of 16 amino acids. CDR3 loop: CAISQKSVTGGYEQYV. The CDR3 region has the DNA TGTGCCATCAGTCAAAAATCCGTTACAGGGGGCTACGAGCAGTACGTC.

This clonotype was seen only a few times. This CDR3 reads CASSTRDRGSLGETQYF. DNA for the CDR3: TGTGCCAGCAGTACCCGGGACAGGGGGTCGCTTGGAGAGACCCAGTACTTC. The J gene is TRBJ2-5, the V gene TRBV6-1; 11 bases match TRBD1. The CDR3 extends over 17 amino acids. The germline V gene has CDR1 MNHNS and CDR2 SASEGT. V lost 5 bases to trimming and J lost 4 bases; unmatched junction nucleotides: 12.